Shown below are 4 T cell receptor beta chains from a single sample sequenced in a study of T cell responses to AZD1222 COVID-19 vaccine. Clones were read by immunoSEQ multiplex PCR, and TCRdb kept only the in-frame ones, dropping some. The table shows about 140,000 clones, with 80% to 95% occurring only once. The specimen comprised peripheral blood, sampled 28 days after the second AZD1222 dose. The receptors were sampled from an adult who received the AZD1222 COVID-19 vaccine.

The chain couples TRBV7-9 to TRBJ1-2; D gene uncertain. This CDR3 has 13 residues. Germline CDR1 reads SEHNR; CDR2 reads FQNEAQ (reference sequence). Trimming shortened V by 1 base and J by 7 bases, and 10 bases separated the two germline ends. The DNA of the CDR3 is TGTGCCAGCAGCTTAGGGATAGAGGGTGGCTACACCTTC. Its protein product is CASSLGIEGGYTF.

This clone has just a few counts. The gene calls are TRBV12-3 or TRBV12-4 and TRBJ1-1; D is unclear. V lost 11 bases and J 11 bases, leaving 12 bases between the germline ends. This CDR3 comprises 9 residues. CDR3 nucleotide sequence: TGTGCCGCCCTGAAGAAGGCTTTCTTT. Translated: CAALKKAFF.

The chain recombines TRBV29-1 with TRBJ2-7; D tentatively fits TRBD1 or TRBD2 (5 bases each). Deletions cut 7 bases from V and 3 bases from J, with 16 bases between. This CDR3 comprises 13 residues. Per the germline V gene, CDR1 is SQVTM and CDR2 is ANQGSEA. The CDR3 reads CSAVGDASYEQYF. In nucleotides, the CDR3 is TGCAGCGCTGTGGGGGACGCCAGCTACGAGCAGTACTTC.

The chain couples TRBV28 to TRBJ1-3; weak D call: TRBD1 (6 bases). V dropped 5 bases and J dropped 2 bases, with 10 bases sitting between them. The CDR3 contains 14 residues. Germline CDR1 MDHEN, CDR2 SYDVKM. The DNA for the CDR3 is TGTGCCAGCAGTAACCGGGGGCCTGGAAACACCATATATTTT. It is translated as CASSNRGPGNTIYF.